These 15 T cell receptor beta chains share one sample of origin, sequenced in a study of blood T cell repertoires in COVID-19. The table came from immunoSEQ multiplex PCR; TCRdb's copy has only in-frame clones and leaves some out. The sample holds about 130,000 clones, around 81% seen once. The specimen sequenced was peripheral blood. Every receptor here comes from a man in his 60s with acute or convalescent COVID-19.

J is TRBJ1-2 and V is TRBV11-2; no reliable D call. V lost 5 bases and J lost 2, with 9 bases in between. Germline V gene sequence: CDR1 SGHAT, CDR2 FQNNGV. This CDR3 contains 13 residues. CDR3 region: CASSRGWNYGYTF. CDR3 coding DNA: TGTGCCAGCAGCCGAGGGTGGAACTATGGCTACACCTTC.

The rearrangement links TRBV6-5 to TRBJ2-1; no clear D gene. CDR1 and CDR2 (germline): MNHEY, SVGAGI. The CDR3 runs to 13 residues. The V gene lost 0 bases and the J gene lost 5 bases, with 5 bases spanning the gap. CDR3 loop: CASSYSLNNEQFF. For the CDR3, the DNA is TGTGCCAGCAGTTACTCATTAAACAATGAGCAGTTCTTC.

This chain links TRBV9 with TRBJ1-2; D remains unclear. Germline lookup yields CDR1 SGDLS and CDR2 YYNGEE. This CDR3 comprises 15 residues. V lost 0 bases and J lost 1, with 10 bases in between. The CDR3 DNA reads as TGTGCCAGCAGCGTAGGAGGCGACCTTAACTATGGCTACACCTTC. Its translation is CASSVGGDLNYGYTF.

The CDR3 is CASSNQQGYNSPLHF. CDR3 bases: TGTGCCAGCAGTAACCAACAGGGTTATAATTCACCCCTCCACTTT. V gene TRBV27 combines with J gene TRBJ1-6; tentatively, D is TRBD1 (6 bases). The CDR3 consists of 15 residues. Germline CDR1 MNHEY, CDR2 SMNVEV (reference sequence). With 5 bases removed from V and 4 bases from J, the gap between germline ends came to 12 bases.

The genes are TRBV28 and TRBJ1-6; D unresolved. Germline CDR1 and CDR2: MDHEN and SYDVKM. This CDR3 comprises 15 residues. Trimming stripped 5 bases from V and 5 bases from J, with 13 bases between. CDR3 in amino acids: CASSLPTVHNSPLHF. CDR3 nucleotide sequence: TGTGCCAGCAGTCTCCCCACAGTGCATAATTCACCCCTCCACTTT. The full variable domain, rest sourced from reference TRBV28 and TRBJ1-6, is DVKVTQSSRYLVKRTGEKVFLECVQDMDHENMFWYRQDPGLGLRLIYFSYDVKMKEKGDIPEGYSVSREKKERFSLILESASTNQTSMYLCASSLPTVHNSPLHFGNGTRLTVT.

A single count supports this clone. The gene calls are TRBV18 and TRBJ2-2; D is possibly TRBD2 (6 bases). Trimming pared 1 base from V and 3 bases from J, leaving 12 bases between. Germline CDR1 is KGHSH and CDR2 is LQKENI. The CDR3 is made up of 16 amino acids. The CDR3 DNA follows: TGTGCCAGCTCACCACGGAGGGCCTGGGACACCGGGGAGCTGTTTTTT. It translates to CASSPRRAWDTGELFF.

This chain uses TRBV10-1 with TRBJ2-2, with TRBD1 matching over 8 bases. The CDR3 consists of 16 residues. CDR1 and CDR2 from the germline V gene are WNHNN and SYGVQD (reference sequence). V trimming: 4 bases; J trimming: 7 bases; junction bases outside the gene matches: 11. Written as DNA, the CDR3 is TGCGCCAGCAGTGCAAGCAGGACAGGGTTGAGCGGGGAGCTGTTTTTT. Protein sequence: CASSASRTGLSGELFF.

This chain joins TRBV19 and TRBJ2-5; D may be TRBD1 (5 bases). V lost 5 bases and J 2 bases, leaving 12 bases between the germline ends. The CDR3 spans 14 residues. Germline assignment: CDR1 LNHDA and CDR2 SQIVND (reference sequence). The CDR3 sequence: CASSGASPQETQYF. In nucleotides, the CDR3 is TGTGCCAGTAGTGGGGCGTCCCCTCAAGAGACCCAGTACTTC.

The chain combines TRBV7-9 with TRBJ1-4; D unclear. Germline V CDR1 and CDR2: SEHNR, FQNEAQ (reference sequence). The V end lost 5 bases, the J end lost 2 bases, and 6 bases lay between the germline ends. The CDR3 contains 13 residues. Written as DNA, the CDR3 is TGTGCCAGCAGCCCTACGACTAATGAAAAACTGTTTTTT. The encoded protein is CASSPTTNEKLFF.

The J gene is TRBJ2-7, the V gene TRBV9; D may be TRBD1 (6 bases). The V end was cut by 6 bases, the J end by 5 bases, with 18 bases between. This CDR3 spans 14 amino acids. Germline lookup yields CDR1 SGDLS and CDR2 YYNGEE. The CDR3 sequence: CASNSRGARDEQYF. In DNA, the CDR3 is TGTGCCAGCAACAGCAGGGGAGCTAGGGACGAGCAGTACTTC.

The V and J genes are TRBV29-1 and TRBJ1-1, with 9 bases aligning to TRBD1. Unmatched junction bases numbered 8, after V lost 7 bases and J lost 5 bases. From germline, CDR1 is SQVTM and CDR2 ANQGSEA. This CDR3 spans 13 amino acids. CDR3: CSAGTGGATEAFF. The CDR3 nucleotides read TGCAGCGCCGGTACAGGGGGCGCGACTGAAGCTTTCTTT. The complete variable domain, with remaining parts taken from reference TRBV29-1 and TRBJ1-1, reads SAVISQKPSRDICQRGTSLTIQCQVDSQVTMMFWYRQQPGQSLTLIATANQGSEATYESGFVIDKFPISRPNLTFSTLTVSNMSPEDSSIYLCSAGTGGATEAFFGQGTRLTVV.

J is TRBJ2-1 and V is TRBV30; 9 positions agree with TRBD2. CDR3 length: 17 amino acids. CDR1 is GTSNPN, CDR2 SVGIG, per germline (reference sequence). Trimming removed 2 bases from V and 1 base from J; junction bases left unmatched: 9. The CDR3 spells CAWSNAGAGGSYNEQFF. The CDR3 nucleotides are TGTGCCTGGAGTAATGCGGGAGCGGGAGGTTCCTACAATGAGCAGTTCTTC.

V gene TRBV28 combines with J gene TRBJ2-1; 12 bases map to TRBD1. Germline CDR1 MDHEN, CDR2 SYDVKM. J lost 6 bases, V lost 7 bases, and 7 bases had no gene match. This CDR3 has 15 amino acids. CDR3 nucleotides: TGTGCCAGCACGAGCGGGACAGGGGGCTTCAATGAGCAGTTCTTC. It specifies CASTSGTGGFNEQFF.

A single count supports this clone. This sequence joins TRBV28 and TRBJ2-7, with 9 bases identical to TRBD2. The J segment lost 3 bases and the V segment lost 6 bases, leaving 6 bases of the junction unmatched. This CDR3 is 14 amino acids long. Germline V gene sequence: CDR1 MDHEN, CDR2 SYDVKM. This CDR3 reads CASSLAGALYEQYF. The DNA of the CDR3 is TGTGCCAGCAGCTTAGCGGGAGCACTCTACGAGCAGTACTTC.

The chain joins TRBV6-5 to TRBJ2-7; maybe TRBD1 (7 bases). Germline values: CDR1 MNHEY, CDR2 SVGAGI. The CDR3 totals 15 residues. V lost 6 bases and J lost 7, with 22 bases in between. In DNA, the CDR3 is TGTGCCAGCAGGGAGGGGGCGAGTCCTTTCTGGGAGCAGTACTTC. Its translation is CASREGASPFWEQYF.